The 15 T cell receptor beta chains listed next were all sequenced from one sample in a study of shared clonotypes between healthy human individuals. Generated by immunoSEQ multiplex PCR, the TCRdb table keeps only in-frame clones and is missing some. Of more than 500,000 clones in the sample, approximately 94% were seen once. The sample consisted of naive CD4+ T cells sorted from blood. The subset is: CD45RA+ positively selected. These receptors were taken from a woman aged 30 to 39 in good health.

This clone was detected once. The V and J genes are TRBV13 and TRBJ2-1, with TRBD2 matching over 7 bases. The CDR3 runs 17 residues. The germline V gene encodes CDR1 PRHDT and CDR2 FYEKMQ (reference sequence). J lost 4 bases, V lost 0 bases, and 9 bases had no gene match. This CDR3 is CASSLGPRTRGYNEQFF. The CDR3 nucleotides read TGTGCCAGCAGCTTAGGCCCGCGGACTAGGGGATACAATGAGCAGTTCTTC.

In this sample, this clone turned up a few times. Other DNA sequences in the sample encode the same CDR3. The J gene is TRBJ1-1, the V gene TRBV20-1; no reliable D call. The CDR3 has 11 amino acids. The V and J ends lost 1 base and 1 base respectively, with 1 base between them. Per the germline V gene, CDR1 is DFQATT and CDR2 is SNEGSKA (reference sequence). CDR3 protein: CSARANTEAFF. As DNA, the CDR3 is TGCAGTGCTAGAGCGAACACTGAAGCTTTCTTT.

The chain links TRBV27 to TRBJ1-2; tentatively, D is TRBD1 (6 bases). Per germline, CDR1 MNHEY and CDR2 SMNVEV (reference sequence). Trimming took 6 bases from V and 4 from J, leaving 18 bases between them. This CDR3 comprises 15 residues. The CDR3 here is CASSPLRGFVYGYTF. As DNA, the CDR3 is TGTGCCAGCAGCCCTCTGAGGGGGTTCGTCTATGGCTACACCTTC.

The CDR3 reads CATSRELAGFQETQYF. Written as DNA, the CDR3 is TGTGCCACCAGCAGAGAGTTAGCGGGATTTCAAGAGACCCAGTACTTC. The rearrangement uses TRBV15 and TRBJ2-5, with TRBD2 identical over 8 bases. The V segment lost 0 bases and the J segment 2 bases; nucleotides outside the gene matches: 5. In germline, CDR1 is LNHNV, CDR2 YYDKDF (reference sequence). CDR3 length: 16 residues.

The chain links TRBV18 to TRBJ2-7; TRBD2 matches at 9 bases. The CDR3 spans 16 residues. Germline loops: CDR1 KGHSH, CDR2 LQKENI. J lost 6 bases, V lost 0 bases, and 9 bases had no gene match. CDR3 amino acids: CASSPPNSGTSSEQYF. CDR3 coding DNA: TGTGCCAGCTCACCACCGAACAGCGGGACTAGCAGCGAGCAGTACTTC.

CDR3 sequence (DNA): TGCGCCAGCAGTATGGGCTTCCTCTTGAATGAGCAGTTCTTC. Amino acids: CASSMGFLLNEQFF. This rearrangement joins TRBV4-1 to TRBJ2-1; D remains ambiguous. This CDR3 spans 14 amino acids. Germline assignment: CDR1 MGHRA and CDR2 YSYEKL. V gave up 6 bases and J gave up 7 bases, with 16 bases separating them.

Concerning this clone: Its ends do not fully match the called genes, so a read error is possible. The chain is built from TRBV2 and TRBJ2-7; 7 nucleotides line up with TRBD1. The germline V gene has CDR1 SNHLY and CDR2 FYNNEI. This CDR3 has 17 amino acids. The CDR3 DNA reads TGTGCCAGCGGTGAGAAGCCGGGACAGCTATTGGTTTACGAGCAGTACTTC. The encoded protein is CASGEKPGQLLVYEQYF. Full variable domain (missing parts from reference TRBV2 and TRBJ2-7): EPEVTQTPSHQVTQMGQEVILRCVPISNHLYFYWYRQILGQKVEFLVSFYNNEISEKSEIFDDQFSVERPDGSNFTLKIRSTKLEDSAMYFCASGEKPGQLLVYEQYFGPGTRLTVT.

In DNA form, the CDR3 reads TGCGCCAGCAGTGATACCGGGACAGCCTATGGCTACACCTTC. It specifies CASSDTGTAYGYTF. V gene TRBV10-1 combines with J gene TRBJ1-2; 7 positions agree with TRBD1. The CDR3 has 14 residues. J lost 4 bases, V lost 3 bases, and 5 bases had no gene match. Germline loops: CDR1 WNHNN, CDR2 SYGVQD (reference sequence).

The rearrangement links TRBV28 to TRBJ1-5; D remains ambiguous. Germline values: CDR1 MDHEN, CDR2 SYDVKM. There are 14 residues in the CDR3. V was trimmed by 3 bases and J by 2 bases, leaving 8 bases between them. Written as DNA, the CDR3 is TGTGCCAGCAGTTTTAGACCCGGCAATCAGCCCCAGCATTTT. Protein sequence: CASSFRPGNQPQHF.

The J gene is TRBJ1-4, the V gene TRBV6-6; D is perhaps TRBD1 (6 bases). This CDR3 region has 11 residues. V shed 6 bases and J shed 8 bases, with 7 bases lying between them. CDR1 MNHNY and CDR2 SVGAGI come from the germline V gene (reference sequence). The CDR3 sequence: CASRGAEKLFF. The CDR3 DNA reads TGTGCCAGCAGGGGGGCGGAAAAACTGTTTTTT.

This clone was recorded only once. This chain joins TRBV7-3 and TRBJ1-1, with D possibly matching TRBD1 (5 bases). The CDR3 loop spans 16 amino acids. The germline gives CDR1 SGHTA, CDR2 FQGTGA. V was pared by 6 bases and J by 4 bases, with 21 bases between. The CDR3 DNA reads TGTGCCAGCAGTTTGCATAACGGGGCAGGTCGCACTGAAGCTTTCTTT. Encoded protein: CASSLHNGAGRTEAFF.

The chain combines TRBV19 with TRBJ2-7, with D perhaps being TRBD1 or TRBD2 (5 bases each). The CDR3 sequence is 15 residues long. Germline CDR1 reads LNHDA; CDR2 reads SQIVND (reference sequence). Trimming removed 5 bases at V and 6 bases at J, with 20 bases between. The CDR3 loop reads CASSPGRGEGGEQYF. The CDR3 DNA is TGTGCCAGTAGTCCCGGCCGAGGGGAAGGCGGCGAGCAGTACTTC.

The V and J genes are TRBV18 and TRBJ1-5; perhaps TRBD1 as D (6 bases). The CDR3 is made up of 13 amino acids. V lost 2 bases to trimming and J lost 6 bases, with 8 bases between them. Germline CDR1 and CDR2: KGHSH and LQKENI. CDR3 protein: CASSPGGGQPQHF. The CDR3 nucleotides read TGTGCCAGCTCACCAGGAGGGGGTCAGCCCCAGCATTTT.

This sequence joins TRBV19 and TRBJ2-4; the match to TRBD2 covers 7 bases. The CDR3 is 18 residues long. Unmatched junction bases numbered 17, after V lost 9 bases and J lost 0 bases. The germline CDR1 and CDR2 sequences are LNHDA and SQIVND (reference sequence). The CDR3 here is CASSRSGTNTLAKNIQYF. The CDR3 coding sequence is TGTGCCAGCTCTCGTTCCGGGACTAATACTCTAGCCAAAAACATTCAGTACTTC.

The chain has TRBV27 and TRBJ1-4, with D perhaps TRBD1 (6 bases). The CDR3 extends over 18 amino acids. Germline V gene lookup returns CDR1 MNHEY and CDR2 SMNVEV (reference sequence). The germline V and J ends were trimmed by 6 bases and 0 bases, with 20 bases remaining between them. CDR3 nucleotide sequence: TGTGCCAGCAGACCTCTGGCAGGGGCACTTGCAACTAATGAAAAACTGTTTTTT. Its protein is CASRPLAGALATNEKLFF.